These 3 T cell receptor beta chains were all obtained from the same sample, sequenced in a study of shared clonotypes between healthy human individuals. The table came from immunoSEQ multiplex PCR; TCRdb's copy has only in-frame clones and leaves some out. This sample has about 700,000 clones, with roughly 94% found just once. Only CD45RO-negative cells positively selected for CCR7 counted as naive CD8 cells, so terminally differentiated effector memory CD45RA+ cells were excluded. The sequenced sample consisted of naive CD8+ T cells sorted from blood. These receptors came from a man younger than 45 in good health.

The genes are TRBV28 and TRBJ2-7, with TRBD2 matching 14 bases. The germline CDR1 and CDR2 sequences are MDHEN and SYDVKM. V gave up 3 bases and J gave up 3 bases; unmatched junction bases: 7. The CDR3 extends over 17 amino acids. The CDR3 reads CASSFPGLAGAGYEQYF. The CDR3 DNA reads TGTGCCAGCAGTTTCCCGGGACTAGCGGGAGCTGGCTACGAGCAGTACTTC.

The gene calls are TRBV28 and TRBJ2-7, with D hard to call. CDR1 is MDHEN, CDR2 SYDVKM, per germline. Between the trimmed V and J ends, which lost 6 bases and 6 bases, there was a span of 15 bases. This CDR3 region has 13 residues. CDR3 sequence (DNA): TGTGCCAGCAGACGACGCCACGGTTTCGAGCAGTACTTC. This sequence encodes CASRRRHGFEQYF.

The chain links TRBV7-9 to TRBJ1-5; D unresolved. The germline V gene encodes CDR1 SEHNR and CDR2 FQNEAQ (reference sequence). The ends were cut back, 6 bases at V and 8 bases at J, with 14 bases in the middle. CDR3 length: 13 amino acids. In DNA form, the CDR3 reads TGTGCCAGCAGTCCAAGCCCATATGAGCCCCAGCATTTT. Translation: CASSPSPYEPQHF.